This entry is about one TCR beta chain. Its specificity is unknown. The sample originates from a study of T cells after yellow fever vaccination. Background on the study: The fractions with low cell numbers were processed using SMART-Seq v4 Ultra Low Input. Points from the study as a whole: Only a small proportion of the clonotypes turned up in both the CD4 and the CD8 compartments, likely arising from convergent recombination. Most clones from primary vaccination were detected again post-booster (just under 97% CD4, roughly 91% CD8).

Universal primer sites and UMIs were introduced during 5'RACE template-switching synthesis of TCR cDNA. TCRdb reanalysed the 5' RACE reads using MiXCR and keeps one entry per CDR3 protein. The table includes 450,000 to 650,000 distinct CDR3 sequences, approximately 13% detected once. The CDR3 extends over 15 amino acids. Trimming took 0 bases from V and 5 from J, leaving 14 bases between them. Looked up from germline, CDR1 is SGHRS and CDR2 is YFSETQ. This sequence originates from a man aged 25-45 years who received the YFV17D yellow fever vaccine. V and J are TRBV5-1 and TRBJ2-5, with D possibly TRBD1 on 5 matching bases. Specimen: PBMCs, collected on the day of the yellow fever booster vaccination. Written as DNA, the CDR3 is TGCGCCAGCAGCTTGGGTGGGGCAACCCAGGAGACCCAGTACTTC. Amino acids: CASSLGGATQETQYF.